Listed below are T cell receptor beta chains from one sample, sequenced in a study of T cells in tumors after PD-1 blockade. Measured with immunoSEQ multiplex PCR; TCRdb has only the in-frame clones, and not every one. The sample has fewer than 50,000 clones, more than 65% seen once; the top ten hold roughly 4%. Sequences were derived from PBMCs, sampled before anti-PD-1 treatment. Receptors were obtained from a human donor with basal cell carcinoma. CDR3s include the opening cysteine and the closing phenylalanine or tryptophan. The D gene is left open where the match is weak. The size field is filled for only some rows; it gives once, few, many or a size class.

j_gene	d_gene	abundance	v_gene	CDR3nt	CDR3aa
TRBJ1-6	-	once	TRBV19	TGTGCCAGTACCGGTGGAACCTATAATTCACCCCTCCACTTT	CASTGGTYNSPLHF
TRBJ1-6	TRBD1	-	TRBV25-1	TGTGCCAGCAGTCCCCCGGGACAGTTTAATTCACCCCTCCACTTT	CASSPPGQFNSPLHF
TRBJ2-3	TRBD1	-	TRBV19	TGTGCCAGTAGCGACAGGGGCTCAGATACGCAGTATTTT	CASSDRGSDTQYF
TRBJ2-2	TRBD1	-	TRBV5-1	TGCGCCAGCAGCTTGACTCCGGACAGGGGGCGCTTCGGGGAGCTGTTTTTT	CASSLTPDRGRFGELFF
TRBJ2-7	-	-	TRBV5-4	TGTGCCAGCAGCTTGGCCGGGACAAGGAGCTACGAGCAGTACTTC	CASSLAGTRSYEQYF
TRBJ2-1	-	once	TRBV30	TGTGCCTGGATACAGAGATGGCCAGGGGTTGAGCAGTTCTTC	CAWIQRWPGVEQFF
TRBJ1-2	TRBD1	-	TRBV18	TGTGCCAGCTCACCCACCGCAGGGGGCGAGATTGGCTACACCTTC	CASSPTAGGEIGYTF
TRBJ2-1	-	few	TRBV24-1	TGTGCCACCAGTCGAAGCTCCAAATGGAATGAGCAGTTCTTC	CATSRSSKWNEQFF
TRBJ2-1	-	-	TRBV19	TGTGCCAGTAGTCCCTCGTACACTAATGAGCAGTTCTTC	CASSPSYTNEQFF
TRBJ2-2	-	-	TRBV2	TGTGCCAGCAGTACCGGGACTGTCACCGGGGAGCTGTTTTTT	CASSTGTVTGELFF
TRBJ1-2	-	few	TRBV3-1/TRBV3-2	TGTGCCAGCAGCCAATGGGATACAGGGTTCTATGGCTACACCTTC	CASSQWDTGFYGYTF
TRBJ1-2	TRBD1	-	TRBV9	TGTGCCAGCAGCGTACGAGTGACAGGGGGGGATGGCTACACCTTC	CASSVRVTGGDGYTF
TRBJ1-1	-	-	TRBV6-6	TGTGCCAGCACCGTGGGAACGAACACTGAAGCTTTCTTT	CASTVGTNTEAFF
TRBJ2-3	TRBD1	-	TRBV30	TGTGCCTGGAGTCCCGGACAGGGGACAGATACGCAGTATTTT	CAWSPGQGTDTQYF
TRBJ1-2	-	once	TRBV19	TGTGCCAGTAGTATGCAAGGTGGCTACACCTTC	CASSMQGGYTF
TRBJ2-7	-	-	TRBV12-3/TRBV12-4	TGTGCCAGCAGTTCTGGGGGCTTCGAGCAGTACTTC	CASSSGGFEQYF
TRBJ1-5	-	-	TRBV24-1	TGTGCCACCAGTGATAAAGCCAGCGGCAATCAGCCCCAGCATTTT	CATSDKASGNQPQHF
TRBJ1-6	-	-	TRBV6-5	TGTGCCAGCAGGATCCGTCGGGACTCCATTTCACCCCTCCACTTT	CASRIRRDSISPLHF
TRBJ2-1	-	-	TRBV5-1	TGCGCCAGCAGCTTAGGGGTGCATGAGCAGTTCTTC	CASSLGVHEQFF
TRBJ1-2	TRBD1	once	TRBV25-1	TGTGCCAGCAGTGACAGGGGGCAGAAGTATGGCTACACCTTC	CASSDRGQKYGYTF
TRBJ1-5	-	-	TRBV4-1	TGCGCCAGCAGCCAAGGACGATATAGCAATCAGCCCCAGCATTTT	CASSQGRYSNQPQHF
TRBJ2-1	-	few	TRBV19	TGTGCCAGTAGCCCCGGACTGATCTCCTACAATGAGCAGTTCTTC	CASSPGLISYNEQFF
TRBJ2-7	TRBD2	-	TRBV27	TGTGCCAGCAGTCCCCGGGGGGGCGGGGAGCAGTACTTC	CASSPRGGGEQYF
TRBJ1-5	TRBD1	-	TRBV28	TGTGCCAGCAGTAGACAGGGGATGAATAGCAATCAGCCCCAGCATTTT	CASSRQGMNSNQPQHF
TRBJ2-1	TRBD2	-	TRBV24-1	TGTGCCACCAGTGACTCGCTAGCGGGCAATGAGCAGTTCTTC	CATSDSLAGNEQFF
TRBJ2-3	-	-	TRBV6-1	TGTGCCAGCAGTGAGGGGCCCCCAGATACGCAGTATTTT	CASSEGPPDTQYF
TRBJ2-3	-	-	TRBV9	TGTGCCAGCAGCGTAAGGAGTAGCACAGATACGCAGTATTTT	CASSVRSSTDTQYF
TRBJ1-1	-	-	TRBV27	TGTGCCAGCAGTTTGAGACCGAACACTGAAGCTTTCTTT	CASSLRPNTEAFF
TRBJ2-2	TRBD1	-	TRBV19	TGTGCCAGTAGTATATGGGGACAGGGGGCGAACACCGGGGAGCTGTTTTTT	CASSIWGQGANTGELFF
TRBJ2-1	-	-	TRBV5-6	TGTGCCAGCAGGTACCTAGCCGTGTACAATGAGCAGTTCTTC	CASRYLAVYNEQFF
TRBJ2-7	-	once	TRBV10-3	TGTGCCACTTCCAACCTTCCCCCCCCCTACGAGCAGTACTTC	CATSNLPPPYEQYF
TRBJ2-7	TRBD1	-	TRBV9	TGTGCCAGCAGCGCCTCGGGTGGGACAGGGGGCTCGTACGAGCAGTACTTC	CASSASGGTGGSYEQYF
TRBJ1-4	-	-	TRBV18	TGTGCCAGCTCACTTTCCGGGACGCGAAAACTGTTTTTT	CASSLSGTRKLFF
TRBJ2-4	-	-	TRBV6-5	TGTGCCAGCGCCTTGGACAGAATGAGGAACATTCAGTACTTC	CASALDRMRNIQYF
TRBJ2-3	-	once	TRBV3-1/TRBV3-2	TGTGCCAGCAGCCAACGAGGGGGAGGCACAGATACGCAGTATTTT	CASSQRGGGTDTQYF
TRBJ2-3	-	few	TRBV11-3	TGTGCCAGCAGCCCAGGGGGGTCCTTAGGAGGCACAGATACGCAGTATTTT	CASSPGGSLGGTDTQYF
TRBJ2-3	TRBD1	few	TRBV9	TGTGCCAGCAGCGTAGATACAGGGGGCGATACGCAGTATTTT	CASSVDTGGDTQYF
TRBJ1-3	-	-	TRBV30	TGTGCCTGGAGAGGAGGTGAAACTGGAAACACCATATATTTT	CAWRGGETGNTIYF
TRBJ2-1	TRBD2	once	TRBV5-1	TGCGCCAGCAGCTTGGGGTGGGGGGAGGGAAATGAGCAGTTCTTC	CASSLGWGEGNEQFF
TRBJ1-1	-	-	TRBV23-1	TGCGCCAGCAGTCAATCACAGGTGCTGGGTACTGAAGCTTTCTTT	CASSQSQVLGTEAFF
TRBJ1-6	-	-	TRBV6-6	TGTGCCAGCAGTTCACAGGGCGATTCACCCCTCCACTTT	CASSSQGDSPLHF
TRBJ2-7	TRBD1	-	TRBV14	TGTGCCAGCAGCCAAGATCTTGGGACAGCCTACGAGCAGTACTTC	CASSQDLGTAYEQYF
TRBJ1-6	-	few	TRBV6-5	TGTGCCAGCAGGGATAATTCACCCCTCCACTTT	CASRDNSPLHF
TRBJ1-2	-	-	TRBV5-1	TGCGCCAGCAGCTTGGGGTGGGCCCGGAGTGATGGCTACACCTTC	CASSLGWARSDGYTF
TRBJ1-1	TRBD1	-	TRBV6-6	TGTGCCAGCAGTAGGCTCGGACAGGGGATTGAAGCTTTCTTT	CASSRLGQGIEAFF
TRBJ2-7	-	once	TRBV11-3	TGTGCCAGCAGTCAAGGCTCGATTCCACCCTACGAGCAGTACTTC	CASSQGSIPPYEQYF
TRBJ1-1	-	-	TRBV19	TGTGCCAGTAGAAGACAGGCGCAGGGCACTGAAGCTTTCTTT	CASRRQAQGTEAFF
TRBJ2-5	-	-	TRBV7-4	TGTGCCAGCAGCTTAGGAGGGAAAGAGACCCAGTACTTC	CASSLGGKETQYF
TRBJ2-5	TRBD2	-	TRBV7-2	TGTGCCAGCAGCATCGGGACTAGCGGGGGTCGAGAGACCCAGTACTTC	CASSIGTSGGRETQYF
TRBJ2-1	TRBD2	-	TRBV9	TGTGCCGCCAAGGGCGGGGGGCCCCATCGCTCCTACAATGAGCAGTTCTTC	CAAKGGGPHRSYNEQFF
TRBJ2-7	TRBD1	-	TRBV6-5	TGTGCCAGCAGCCAGGGGGAAACCTACGAGCAGTACTTC	CASSQGETYEQYF
TRBJ1-1	-	-	TRBV18	TGTGCCAGCTCACCACCGGTCCGGGACAAACGCACTGAAGCTTTCTTT	CASSPPVRDKRTEAFF
TRBJ1-6	-	-	TRBV6-5	TGTGCCAGCAGGTACTCCTATAATTCACCCCTCCACTTT	CASRYSYNSPLHF